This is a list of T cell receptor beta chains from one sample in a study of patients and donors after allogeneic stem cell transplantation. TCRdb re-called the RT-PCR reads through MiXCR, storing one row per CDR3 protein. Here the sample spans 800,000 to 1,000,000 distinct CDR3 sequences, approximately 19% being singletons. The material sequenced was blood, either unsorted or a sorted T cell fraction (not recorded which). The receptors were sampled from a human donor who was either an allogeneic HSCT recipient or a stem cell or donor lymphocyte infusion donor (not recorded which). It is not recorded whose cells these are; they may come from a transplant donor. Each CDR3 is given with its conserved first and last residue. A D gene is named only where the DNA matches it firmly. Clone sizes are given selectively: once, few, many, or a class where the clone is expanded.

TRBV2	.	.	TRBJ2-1	TGTGCCAGCAGTGGCGCTTGGGAGCAGTTCTTC	CASSGAWEQFF
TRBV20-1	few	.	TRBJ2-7	TGCAGTGCTAGAGTGCGGGGAAGCCCGCCAAAGAACGAGCAGTACTTC	CSARVRGSPPKNEQYF
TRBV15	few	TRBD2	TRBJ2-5	TGTGCCACCAGCAGAGTAGGGGCCAGCGGGAGTGAGACCCAGTACTTC	CATSRVGASGSETQYF
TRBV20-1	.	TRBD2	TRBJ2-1	TGCAGTGCCGCGATGACTAGCGGGACTTACAATGAGCAGTTCTTC	CSAAMTSGTYNEQFF
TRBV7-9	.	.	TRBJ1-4	TGTGCCAGCAGGGAGGGTGCGGCTAATGAAAAACTGTTTTTT	CASREGAANEKLFF
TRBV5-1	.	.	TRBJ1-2	TGCGCCAGCAGCTTGGATCGGGGGGCTGGGATTGGTAACTATGGCTACACCTTC	CASSLDRGAGIGNYGYTF
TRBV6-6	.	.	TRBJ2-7	TGTGCCAGCAGTTACGGGGGGACCGAGCAGTACTTC	CASSYGGTEQYF
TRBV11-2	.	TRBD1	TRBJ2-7	TGTGCCAGCAGGCGGACAGGGAACCACGAGCAGTACTTC	CASRRTGNHEQYF
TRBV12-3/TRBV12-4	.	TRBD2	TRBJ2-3	TGTGCCAGCAGCCTTAGCGGGGGGAAGTCAGATACGCAGTATTTT	CASSLSGGKSDTQYF
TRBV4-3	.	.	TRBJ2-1	TGCGCCAGCAGCTACAACACAGACAATGAGCAGTTCTTC	CASSYNTDNEQFF
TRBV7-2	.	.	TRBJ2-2	TGTGCCAGCAGCTTAGGACGCGGACCCCCCGGGGAGCTGTTTTTT	CASSLGRGPPGELFF
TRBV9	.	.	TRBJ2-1	TGTGCCAGCAGCGTAGATTGGCGGGCGGGGAAGCAGTTCTTC	CASSVDWRAGKQFF
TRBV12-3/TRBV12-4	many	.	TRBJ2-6	TGTGCCAGCACCCCCCCTGGGGCCAACGTCCTGACTTTC	CASTPPGANVLTF
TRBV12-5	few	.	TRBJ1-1	TGTGCTAGTGGTTCCAGGGAGGGGACCACTGAAGCTTTCTTT	CASGSREGTTEAFF
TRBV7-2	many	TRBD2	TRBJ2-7	TGCGCCAGCAGCTTAGGACTAGCGGGAACCTACGAGCAGTACTTC	CASSLGLAGTYEQYF
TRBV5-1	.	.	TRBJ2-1	TGCGCCAGCAGCCCGGTTATGGGACGGCGCAACAATGAGCAGTTCTTC	CASSPVMGRRNNEQFF
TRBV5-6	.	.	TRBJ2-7	TGTGCCAGCAGCCGAGATAGAGGGTTCTACGAGCAGTACTTC	CASSRDRGFYEQYF
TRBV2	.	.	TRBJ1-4	TGTGCCAGTGAGGACACTACTGAAAAACTGTTTTTT	CASEDTTEKLFF
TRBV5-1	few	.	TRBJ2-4	TGCGCCAGCAGCGAACCCGGGACAGCCAAAAACATTCAGTACTTC	CASSEPGTAKNIQYF
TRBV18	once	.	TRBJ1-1	TGTGCCAGCTCGAGCGACCCCGGGACTGGGACTTTCTTT	CASSSDPGTGTFF
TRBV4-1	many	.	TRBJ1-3	TGCGCCAGCAGCCAAATGATCGGAGGAAACACCATATATTTT	CASSQMIGGNTIYF
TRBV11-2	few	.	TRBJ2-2	TGTGCCAGCAGCCATCTACTCAGCGGGGAGCTGTTTTTT	CASSHLLSGELFF
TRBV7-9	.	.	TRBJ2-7	TGTGCCAGCAGCTTACCGGGCACCTACGAGCAGTACTTC	CASSLPGTYEQYF
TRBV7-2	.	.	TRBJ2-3	TGTGCCAGCAGCTTAGCCCTTCAGACAGATACGCAGTATTTT	CASSLALQTDTQYF
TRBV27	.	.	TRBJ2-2	TGTGCCAGCAGGCCTTGGGGCGGGTCGAACACCGGGGAGCTGTTTTTT	CASRPWGGSNTGELFF
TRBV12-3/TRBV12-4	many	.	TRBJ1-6	TGTGCCAGCAGCCCGTTTATTAATTCACCCCTCCACTTT	CASSPFINSPLHF
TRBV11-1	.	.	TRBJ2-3	TGTGCCAGCAGCTTGGTTCGGGAAGGAGATACGCAGTATTTT	CASSLVREGDTQYF
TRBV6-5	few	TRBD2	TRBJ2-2	TGTGCCAGCAGTTACTCGGGACTAGCGGGAGTACACACCGGGGAGCTGTTTTTT	CASSYSGLAGVHTGELFF
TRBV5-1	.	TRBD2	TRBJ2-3	TGCGCCAGCAGCTGGCTAGCGGGGGGGCTCGATACGCAGTATTTT	CASSWLAGGLDTQYF
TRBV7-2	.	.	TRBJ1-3	TGTGCCAGCAGCTTCCGGCGGGGGGACACCATATATTTT	CASSFRRGDTIYF
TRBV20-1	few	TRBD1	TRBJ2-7	TGCAGTGCTAAGCGGACAGGGACCTACGAGCAGTACTTC	CSAKRTGTYEQYF
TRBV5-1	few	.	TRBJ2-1	TGCGCCAGCAGCTTGACAGGGTTCCATGAGCAGTTCTTC	CASSLTGFHEQFF
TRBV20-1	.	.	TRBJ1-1	TGCAGTGCTAGCGCCGGGGTGAACACTGAAGCTTTCTTT	CSASAGVNTEAFF
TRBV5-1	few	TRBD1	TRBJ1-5	TGCGCCAGCAGCTTAGGGACAGGGGGAGATCAGCCCCAGCATTTT	CASSLGTGGDQPQHF
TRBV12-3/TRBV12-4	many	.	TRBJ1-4	TGTGCCAGCGCCCCAAGAGACTCCCGCGCGGCTAATGAAAAACTGTTTTTT	CASAPRDSRAANEKLFF
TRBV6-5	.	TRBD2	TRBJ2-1	TGTGCCAGCAGTTTATTAGCGGGGGAGTCCTACAATGAGCAGTTCTTC	CASSLLAGESYNEQFF
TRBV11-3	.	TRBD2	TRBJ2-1	TGTGCCAGCGGGGAGGGTTCTGTGAATGAGCAGTTCTTC	CASGEGSVNEQFF
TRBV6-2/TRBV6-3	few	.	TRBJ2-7	TGTGCCAGCAGTACCCTCCTGTCCGTCGGGACGCAGCGGTACGAGCAGTACTTC	CASSTLLSVGTQRYEQYF
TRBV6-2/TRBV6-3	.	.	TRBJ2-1	TGTGCCAGCATGGGGACCAACCTCAATGAGCAGTTCTTC	CASMGTNLNEQFF
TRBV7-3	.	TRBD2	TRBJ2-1	TGTGCCAGCAGCCCCCTTCCAGCTAGCGGGGGTTACAATGAGCAGTTCTTC	CASSPLPASGGYNEQFF
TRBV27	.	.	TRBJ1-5	TGTGCCAGCAGTTTATCACAGGAGGTTCAGCCCCAGCATTTT	CASSLSQEVQPQHF
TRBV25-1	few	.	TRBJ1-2	TGTGCCAGCAGCGCCAGGGTTGGCTACACCTTC	CASSARVGYTF
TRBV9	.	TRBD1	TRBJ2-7	TGTGCCAGCTCCCGGTCGGGACAGGGGGCGTCCGAGCAGTACTTC	CASSRSGQGASEQYF
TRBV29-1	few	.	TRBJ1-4	TGCAGCGTTAGTGAGGGGCGATGGGAAAAACTGTTTTTT	CSVSEGRWEKLFF